Listed below are T cell receptor beta chains from one sample, sequenced in a study of neoadjuvant anti-PD-1 for oral cavity cancer. Assay: immunoSEQ multiplex PCR; the TCRdb copy retains only in-frame clones and omits some. The table records about 14,000 clones, 60% to 70% of them present only once. This specimen was PBMCs, taken before nivolumab (anti-PD-1) treatment. These receptors were obtained from a person between 40 and 79 years old with oral cavity squamous cell carcinoma. CDR3s include the opening cysteine and the closing phenylalanine or tryptophan. A D gene is named only where the DNA matches it firmly. Part of the rows lack a size; the others show once, few, many or a class for expanded clones.

J: TRBJ1-1; V: TRBV19; D: .; size: .; CDR3: CASSVSSIERDTEAFF; DNA: TGTGCCAGTAGTGTCTCAAGTATCGAACGGGACACTGAAGCTTTCTTT
J: TRBJ2-1; V: TRBV7-9; D: TRBD2; size: .; CDR3: CASSHTSGRPNEQFF; DNA: TGTGCCAGCAGCCATACTAGCGGGAGGCCAAATGAGCAGTTCTTC
J: TRBJ2-1; V: TRBV14; D: .; size: .; CDR3: CASSQVGRYNEQFF; DNA: TGTGCCAGCAGCCAAGTGGGCCGTTACAATGAGCAGTTCTTC
J: TRBJ2-7; V: TRBV14; D: .; size: .; CDR3: CASSQVRLSQQYF; DNA: TGTGCCAGCAGCCAAGTTCGCCTTTCGCAGCAGTACTTC
J: TRBJ2-3; V: TRBV6-6; D: TRBD2; size: .; CDR3: CASSYGSGTSPDTQYF; DNA: TGTGCCAGCAGTTACGGTAGTGGGACTAGCCCAGATACGCAGTATTTT
J: TRBJ2-1; V: TRBV19; D: TRBD2; size: few; CDR3: CASSRAGGGAYNEQFF; DNA: TGTGCCAGTAGTCGTGCGGGCGGGGGGGCCTACAATGAGCAGTTCTTC
J: TRBJ2-5; V: TRBV6-5; D: TRBD2; size: once; CDR3: CASSYGSSGDQETQYF; DNA: TGTGCCAGCAGTTACGGGTCCAGCGGGGACCAAGAGACCCAGTACTTC
J: TRBJ2-3; V: TRBV11-2; D: .; size: .; CDR3: CASSLAGRTDTQYF; DNA: TGTGCCAGCAGCTTAGCGGGGCGCACAGATACGCAGTATTTT
J: TRBJ2-5; V: TRBV6-1; D: .; size: .; CDR3: CASKRSEGRETQYF; DNA: TGTGCCAGCAAGCGGTCGGAGGGTCGGGAGACCCAGTACTTC
J: TRBJ2-7; V: TRBV7-8; D: TRBD2; size: few; CDR3: CASSAWGGNYEQYF; DNA: TGTGCCAGCAGCGCCTGGGGGGGGAACTACGAGCAGTACTTC
J: TRBJ1-1; V: TRBV7-2; D: .; size: .; CDR3: CASSLAGGEAFF; DNA: TGTGCCAGCAGCTTAGCGGGGGGTGAAGCTTTCTTT
J: TRBJ2-7; V: TRBV6-1; D: TRBD2; size: .; CDR3: CASRGSSGSHEQYF; DNA: TGTGCCAGCAGGGGTTCTAGCGGGAGTCACGAGCAGTACTTC
J: TRBJ1-2; V: TRBV7-2; D: .; size: .; CDR3: CASSLLYGYTF; DNA: TGTGCCAGCAGCTTACTCTATGGCTACACCTTC
J: TRBJ2-5; V: TRBV9; D: .; size: .; CDR3: CASSVDNRETQYF; DNA: TGTGCCAGCAGCGTAGATAACAGAGAGACCCAGTACTTC
J: TRBJ1-5; V: TRBV4-2; D: .; size: few; CDR3: CASSQDAKGSGSNQPQHF; DNA: TGTGCCAGCAGCCAAGACGCAAAGGGCAGCGGAAGCAATCAGCCCCAGCATTTT
J: TRBJ2-1; V: TRBV6-1; D: TRBD2; size: .; CDR3: CASSGTSGTTEQFF; DNA: TGTGCCAGCAGTGGGACTAGCGGGACGACTGAGCAGTTCTTC
J: TRBJ2-5; V: TRBV6-1; D: .; size: .; CDR3: CASRDDLAGETQYF; DNA: TGTGCCAGCAGGGACGACCTGGCAGGGGAGACCCAGTACTTC
J: TRBJ1-1; V: TRBV18; D: .; size: .; CDR3: CASSPQGAEAFF; DNA: TGTGCCAGCTCACCACAGGGGGCTGAAGCTTTCTTT
J: TRBJ1-5; V: TRBV21-1; D: .; size: .; CDR3: CASSNMGGAGNGSNQPQHF; DNA: TGTGCCAGCAGCAATATGGGGGGCGCTGGGAACGGGAGCAATCAGCCCCAGCATTTT
J: TRBJ1-1; V: TRBV18; D: TRBD1; size: few; CDR3: CASSPRSGQGRFMNTEAFF; DNA: TGTGCCAGCTCACCACGATCGGGACAGGGGAGATTCATGAACACTGAAGCTTTCTTT
J: TRBJ2-7; V: TRBV6-5; D: TRBD2; size: .; CDR3: CASSKAGFSYEQYF; DNA: TGTGCCAGCAGTAAAGCGGGGTTCTCCTACGAGCAGTACTTC
J: TRBJ1-3; V: TRBV13; D: .; size: .; CDR3: CASLRGGPGGNTIYF; DNA: TGTGCCAGCCTCAGGGGCGGGCCTGGAGGAAACACCATATATTTT
J: TRBJ1-2; V: TRBV30; D: .; size: .; CDR3: CAWSPSVREYGYTF; DNA: TGTGCCTGGAGTCCCTCGGTGCGCGAATATGGCTACACCTTC
J: TRBJ2-1; V: TRBV5-4; D: TRBD1; size: .; CDR3: CASSFLDRGGNEQFF; DNA: TGTGCCAGCAGTTTTCTTGACAGGGGCGGCAATGAGCAGTTCTTC
J: TRBJ2-1; V: TRBV18; D: TRBD2; size: .; CDR3: CASSLRTSGYNEQFF; DNA: TGTGCCAGCTCACTTCGGACTAGCGGCTACAATGAGCAGTTCTTC
J: TRBJ1-4; V: TRBV30; D: TRBD1; size: .; CDR3: CAWSVNRGGEKLFF; DNA: TGTGCCTGGAGTGTTAACAGGGGAGGTGAAAAACTGTTTTTT
J: TRBJ1-6; V: TRBV7-2; D: .; size: .; CDR3: CASSARPHSDSPLHF; DNA: TGTGCCAGCAGCGCCCGACCTCATAGCGATTCACCCCTCCACTTT
J: TRBJ1-2; V: TRBV5-4; D: .; size: .; CDR3: CASSLHGGDGYTF; DNA: TGTGCCAGCAGCTTACACGGAGGGGATGGCTACACCTTC
J: TRBJ2-1; V: TRBV14; D: TRBD2; size: .; CDR3: CASSQVGASGRLGRDNEQFF; DNA: TGTGCCAGCAGCCAAGTAGGGGCTAGCGGGAGGCTCGGTCGGGACAATGAGCAGTTCTTC
J: TRBJ2-5; V: TRBV7-2; D: .; size: .; CDR3: CASSLARQETQYF; DNA: TGTGCCAGCAGCTTAGCACGTCAAGAGACCCAGTACTTC
J: TRBJ1-3; V: TRBV30; D: TRBD1; size: .; CDR3: CAWSVQRQGYTIYF; DNA: TGTGCCTGGAGTGTACAGAGACAGGGATACACCATATATTTT
J: TRBJ2-7; V: TRBV6-5; D: .; size: .; CDR3: CASSPGSWAYEQYF; DNA: TGTGCCAGCAGCCCCGGTTCGTGGGCCTACGAGCAGTACTTC
J: TRBJ2-5; V: TRBV7-9; D: TRBD2; size: few; CDR3: CASSPGTRSEETQYF; DNA: TGTGCCAGCAGCCCAGGGACTAGATCTGAGGAGACCCAGTACTTC
J: TRBJ1-5; V: TRBV6-1; D: .; size: once; CDR3: CASSGTWDQPQHF; DNA: TGTGCCAGCAGCGGGACATGGGATCAGCCCCAGCATTTT
J: TRBJ2-3; V: TRBV5-1; D: .; size: .; CDR3: CASSLVSGSTDTQYF; DNA: TGCGCCAGCAGCTTGGTCAGCGGTTCCACAGATACGCAGTATTTT
J: TRBJ2-3; V: TRBV9; D: TRBD2; size: .; CDR3: CASSVDSGGFRNTQYF; DNA: TGTGCCAGCAGCGTAGATAGCGGGGGGTTCCGAAATACGCAGTATTTT
J: TRBJ2-3; V: TRBV5-1; D: .; size: .; CDR3: CASSLYRTDTQYF; DNA: TGCGCCAGCAGCTTGTATCGCACAGATACGCAGTATTTT
J: TRBJ1-2; V: TRBV7-2; D: TRBD1; size: .; CDR3: CASSSTGTVDGYTF; DNA: TGTGCCAGCAGCTCGACAGGGACAGTCGATGGCTACACCTTC
J: TRBJ2-5; V: TRBV28; D: .; size: once; CDR3: CASSSQTQETQYF; DNA: TGTGCCAGCAGTTCACAAACCCAAGAGACCCAGTACTTC
J: TRBJ1-6; V: TRBV5-1; D: TRBD1; size: .; CDR3: CASSSERTGHGVYNSPLHF; DNA: TGCGCCAGCAGCTCGGAGAGGACAGGGCACGGCGTTTATAATTCACCCCTCCACTTT
J: TRBJ2-7; V: TRBV29-1; D: TRBD2; size: .; CDR3: CSVGTLSGRAPYEQYF; DNA: TGCAGCGTTGGAACCCTTAGCGGGAGGGCCCCCTACGAGCAGTACTTC
J: TRBJ2-1; V: TRBV20-1; D: .; size: .; CDR3: CSARLNNEQFF; DNA: TGCAGTGCTCGGTTGAACAATGAGCAGTTCTTC
J: TRBJ1-6; V: TRBV5-1; D: .; size: few; CDR3: CASSPGQKDSPLHF; DNA: TGCGCCAGCAGCCCTGGACAGAAGGATTCACCCCTCCACTTT
J: TRBJ1-1; V: TRBV5-1; D: .; size: .; CDR3: CASSWTLNTEAFF; DNA: TGCGCCAGCAGCTGGACGTTGAACACTGAAGCTTTCTTT
J: TRBJ2-5; V: TRBV2; D: .; size: .; CDR3: CASSARLETQYF; DNA: TGTGCCAGCAGCGCGAGGTTGGAGACCCAGTACTTC
J: TRBJ1-5; V: TRBV4-2; D: .; size: once; CDR3: CASSPEGTPLVQPQHF; DNA: TGTGCCAGCAGCCCCGAGGGGACACCACTCGTGCAGCCCCAGCATTTT
J: TRBJ2-7; V: TRBV10-2; D: .; size: few; CDR3: CASSESSFTEQYF; DNA: TGCGCCAGCAGTGAGTCCTCATTTACCGAGCAGTACTTC
J: TRBJ2-3; V: TRBV5-1; D: TRBD2; size: .; CDR3: CASKAASGRGADTQYF; DNA: TGCGCCAGCAAAGCGGCTAGCGGGAGAGGGGCGGATACGCAGTATTTT